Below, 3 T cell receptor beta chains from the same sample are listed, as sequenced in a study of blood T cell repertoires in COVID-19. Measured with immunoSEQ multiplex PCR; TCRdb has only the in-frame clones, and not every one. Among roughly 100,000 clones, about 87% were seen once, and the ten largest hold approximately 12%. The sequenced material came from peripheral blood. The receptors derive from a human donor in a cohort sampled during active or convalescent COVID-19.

The CDR3 nucleotides read TGTGCCAGTAGTATAGACGAGGGAACACCCCTCCACTTT. It encodes CASSIDEGTPLHF. The chain joins TRBV19 to TRBJ1-6; the D is unclear. Germline lookup yields CDR1 LNHDA and CDR2 SQIVND (reference sequence). The CDR3 extends over 13 amino acids. Trimming took off 0 bases at V and 11 bases at J, with 8 bases between the two ends.

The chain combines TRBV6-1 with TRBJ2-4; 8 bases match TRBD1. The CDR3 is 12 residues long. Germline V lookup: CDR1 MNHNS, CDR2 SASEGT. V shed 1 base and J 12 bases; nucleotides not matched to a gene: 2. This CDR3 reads CASSEGTGTQYF. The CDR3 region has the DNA TGTGCCAGCAGTGAAGGGACAGGGACTCAGTACTTC.

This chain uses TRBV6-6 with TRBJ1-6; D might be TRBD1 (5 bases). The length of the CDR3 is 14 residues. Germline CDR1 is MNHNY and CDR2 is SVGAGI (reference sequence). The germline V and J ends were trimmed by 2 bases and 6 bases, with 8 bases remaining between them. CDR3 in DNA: TGTGCCAGCAGTTACGCAGGGCCTAATTCACCCCTCCACTTT. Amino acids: CASSYAGPNSPLHF.